The sequence of this T cell receptor (beta chain) was determined in a study of T cells in Graves' hyperthyroidism and ophthalmopathy. Regarding the study as a whole: Blood also carried most thyroid clonotypes expanded above 0.001. Median prediction lead before ophthalmopathy onset was 6.5 months with the model.

Concerning this clonotype itself: Its antigen is not identified.

Criteria for exclusion of patients were uncontrolled infection, other autoimmune disease, pregnancy or lactation. Amplified TCR beta CDR3 regions came from RNA transcripts. Using the HTBI primer set, a first-round RT-PCR was run on the TCR CDR3. One entry per CDR3 protein results from TCRdb running MiXCR on the multiplex PCR reads. The sample lists 650,000 to 850,000 distinct CDR3 sequences, around 19% occurring once. The germline V gene encodes CDR1 LNHNV and CDR2 YYDKDF (reference sequence). V was clipped by 0 bases and J by 0 bases, with 18 bases between them. The CDR3 contains 19 residues. The chain employs TRBV15 and TRBJ1-5, with D possibly matching TRBD1 (5 bases). The sequence was collected from a woman between 50 and 59 years old with Graves' hyperthyroidism that later progressed to Graves' ophthalmopathy. Sequencing was performed on blood. CDR3 amino acids: CATSRDGLDSLYSNQPQHF. The CDR3 DNA reads as TGTGCCACCAGCAGAGATGGTCTTGACAGCCTGTATAGCAATCAGCCCCAGCATTTT.